Presented here are 20 T cell receptor beta chains from one specimen sequenced in a study of blood T cell repertoires in COVID-19. Method: immunoSEQ multiplex PCR; TCRdb's copy keeps in-frame clones and lacks some. The table shows approximately 400,000 clones, with about 91% occurring only once. Sequenced material: peripheral blood. The receptors here all came from a woman aged 45 to 65 with COVID-19, enrolled during active disease.

This chain connects TRBV6-5 to TRBJ2-7; 9 nucleotides align to TRBD2. CDR1 is MNHEY and CDR2 is SVGAGI in the germline V gene. Trimming at V came to 2 bases and at J to 2 bases, leaving 1 base not matched to a gene. The CDR3 sequence is 14 residues long. The CDR3 DNA reads TGTGCCAGCAGTTACAGCGGGGGGCCCTACGAGCAGTACTTC. It translates to CASSYSGGPYEQYF.

This chain links TRBV7-9 with TRBJ2-7; D is unresolved. Trimming stripped 5 bases from V and 2 bases from J, with 4 bases between. The CDR3 is 11 amino acids. Germline lookup yields CDR1 SEHNR and CDR2 FQNEAQ (reference sequence). The DNA of the CDR3 is TGTGCCAGCAGCCTAACCTACGAGCAGTACTTC. Encoded protein: CASSLTYEQYF.

CDR3 protein: CASSWTGQPLHF. CDR3 DNA sequence: TGTGCCAGCAGTTGGACGGGACAACCCCTCCACTTT. The chain is built from TRBV6-5 and TRBJ1-6; D perhaps matches TRBD1 (6 bases). The germline gives CDR1 MNHEY, CDR2 SVGAGI. V lost 4 bases and J lost 12, with 10 bases in between. There are 12 residues in the CDR3.

Written as DNA, the CDR3 is TGTGCCTGGAGCCGCGGACAGGGTAGGGCTTTCTTT. Protein sequence: CAWSRGQGRAFF. This chain links TRBV30 with TRBJ1-1; 8 nucleotides align to TRBD1. V gave up 3 bases and J gave up 11 bases; unmatched junction bases: 8. The germline gives CDR1 GTSNPN, CDR2 SVGIG (reference sequence). There are 12 residues in the CDR3.

The genes are TRBV2 and TRBJ2-7; TRBD1 matches at 9 bases. Trimming took 6 bases from V and 2 from J; bases not matched to a gene: 5. The CDR3 is made up of 14 amino acids. Germline V gene data show CDR1 as SNHLY and CDR2 as FYNNEI. The DNA of the CDR3 is TGTGCCAGCAGGGGGGGACAGGGACCCTACGAGCAGTACTTC. Translation gives CASRGGQGPYEQYF.

V is TRBV28 and J is TRBJ1-2; TRBD1 matches 10 bases. After removal of 2 bases from V and 4 bases from J, the junction contained 1 base not matched to a gene. Looked up from germline, CDR1 is MDHEN and CDR2 is SYDVKM. The CDR3 totals 14 residues. The chain's CDR3 is CASSLGTGVYGYTF. The CDR3 bases are TGTGCCAGCAGTTTAGGGACAGGGGTCTATGGCTACACCTTC.

CDR3 DNA sequence: TGTGCCAGCAGCTTCGGGACAGGGACTAACACTGAAAAACTGTTTTTT. Its protein is CASSFGTGTNTEKLFF. V is TRBV7-9 and J is TRBJ1-4, with 9 positions matching TRBD1. With V trimmed by 3 bases and J by 7 bases, 9 bases remained unmatched. This CDR3 has 16 amino acids. CDR1 and CDR2 from the germline V gene are SEHNR and FQNEAQ (reference sequence).

The chain is built from TRBV5-1 and TRBJ2-5, with 11 bases identical to TRBD2. This CDR3 has 15 residues. V was pared by 8 bases and J by 1 base, with 7 bases of the junction left unmatched. Germline CDR1 reads SGHRS; CDR2 reads YFSETQ. DNA of the CDR3: TGCGCCAGTACAGGACTAGCGGGCCCCCAAGAGACCCAGTACTTC. Translating gives CASTGLAGPQETQYF.

The genes are TRBV19 and TRBJ2-7, with D uncertain. CDR1 is LNHDA, CDR2 SQIVND, per germline (reference sequence). CDR3 size: 12 residues. Trimming took 4 bases from V and 4 from J, leaving 8 bases between them. CDR3 sequence (DNA): TGTGCCAGTAGTAGGTCGAGATACGAGCAGTACTTC. It yields the protein CASSRSRYEQYF.

This chain links TRBV7-6 with TRBJ2-3; 9 bases line up with TRBD2. Germline V gene data show CDR1 as SGHVS and CDR2 as FNYEAQ. Trimming cost V 2 bases and J 9 bases; bases outside gene matches: 12. The CDR3 has 16 residues. In nucleotides, the CDR3 is TGTGCCAGCAGCTTATATGGCGGGGGGGCTTGGGAGACGCAGTATTTT. Its translation: CASSLYGGGAWETQYF.

This chain uses TRBV5-5 with TRBJ1-5; tentative D call: TRBD1 (5 bases). The germline V gene has CDR1 SGHKS and CDR2 YYEKEE (reference sequence). This CDR3 is built from 16 residues. V lost 4 bases and J 5 bases, leaving 19 bases between the germline ends. CDR3 DNA sequence: TGTGCCAGCAGCCTTGTCGGGACGGGAGGACATCAGCCCCAGCATTTT. Its translation is CASSLVGTGGHQPQHF.

The chain combines TRBV6-4 with TRBJ1-2; a weak D match, TRBD1 (5 bases). CDR1 is MRHNA and CDR2 is SNTAGT in the germline V gene. V lost 0 bases, J lost 7 bases, and 9 bases lay in between. This CDR3 is 13 amino acids long. The CDR3 is CASSDSRVGGYTF. The CDR3 DNA reads TGTGCCAGCAGTGACTCCAGGGTAGGTGGCTACACCTTC.

In DNA, the CDR3 is TGTGCCAGCAACTCCTTTAGGACAGGGACATACAATGAGCAGTTCTTC. Translating gives CASNSFRTGTYNEQFF. This chain connects TRBV11-2 to TRBJ2-1; TRBD1 agrees at 8 bases. V gave up 7 bases and J gave up 4 bases; unmatched junction bases: 12. Germline CDR1 and CDR2: SGHAT and FQNNGV. The CDR3 length is 16 residues.

This clone was observed many times. V is TRBV11-2 and J is TRBJ2-3; 11 bases are a match to TRBD2. CDR3 length: 15 amino acids. The J segment lost 4 bases and the V segment lost 5 bases, leaving 5 bases of the junction unmatched. The V gene's germline CDR1 is SGHAT and CDR2 FQNNGV. The CDR3 coding sequence is TGTGCCAGCAGCATTACTAGCGGGGGCGCAGATACGCAGTATTTT. Its protein product is CASSITSGGADTQYF.

The chain uses TRBV28 and TRBJ1-2; TRBD1 is a possible D gene (5 bases). CDR3 length: 13 amino acids. Germline-derived CDR1 and CDR2 are MDHEN and SYDVKM. Trimming left V 2 bases short and J 7 bases short, with 11 bases between. The CDR3 bases are TGTGCCAGCAGTTTAGGGGCTCCACCTGGCTACACCTTC. It is translated as CASSLGAPPGYTF.

Details on this clone: In the same sample, other DNA sequences code for this CDR3. This chain uses TRBV19 with TRBJ1-5, with D maybe TRBD1 (5 bases). CDR1 and CDR2 (germline): LNHDA, SQIVND (reference sequence). V dropped 3 bases and J dropped 1 base, with 13 bases sitting between them. The length of the CDR3 is 16 residues. The CDR3 sequence: CASSITSTGSNQPQHF. The CDR3 coding sequence is TGTGCCAGTAGTATCACTTCTACAGGAAGCAATCAGCCCCAGCATTTT.

The rearrangement uses TRBV19 and TRBJ2-3, with 15 bases that match TRBD2. J lost 4 bases, V lost 3 bases, and 2 bases had no gene match. The germline V gene encodes CDR1 LNHDA and CDR2 SQIVND (reference sequence). This CDR3 region has 16 residues. The CDR3 sequence is CASSIGLAGGPDTQYF. The CDR3 DNA follows: TGTGCCAGTAGTATTGGACTAGCGGGGGGGCCAGATACGCAGTATTTT.

The genes are TRBV18 and TRBJ2-3; perhaps TRBD2 as D (5 bases). V was clipped by 0 bases and J by 0 bases, with 10 bases between them. The CDR3 extends over 16 amino acids. Looked up from germline, CDR1 is KGHSH and CDR2 is LQKENI. The DNA for the CDR3 is TGTGCCAGCTCACCACCGGGGAGATATAGCACAGATACGCAGTATTTT. This gives the protein CASSPPGRYSTDTQYF.

The chain joins TRBV25-1 to TRBJ2-5, with D tentatively TRBD2 (5 bases). Germline V gene data show CDR1 as MGHDK and CDR2 as SYGVNS. The CDR3 consists of 13 residues. Trimming took 6 bases from V and 1 from J, leaving 9 bases between them. The CDR3 nucleotides are TGTGCCAGCAGCCACGAGGGCCAAGAGACCCAGTACTTC. Residues: CASSHEGQETQYF.

The gene calls are TRBV6-5 and TRBJ1-1, with D perhaps TRBD1 (6 bases). CDR1 is MNHEY, CDR2 SVGAGI, per germline. V lost 6 bases and J 2 bases, leaving 13 bases between the germline ends. The CDR3 is made up of 14 amino acids. CDR3 coding DNA: TGTGCCAGCAGGAGAACAGGGATCAACACTGAAGCTTTCTTT. This translates into CASRRTGINTEAFF.